This TCR beta chain was retrieved from a study of shared T cell receptors in the human thymus. TCRdb's table, derived via immunoSEQ multiplex PCR, lists solely in-frame clones and lacks some. Of roughly 660,000 clones listed, over 75% are singletons. This CDR3 has 14 residues. The germline gives CDR1 SGDLS, CDR2 YYNGEE. The V segment lost 4 bases and the J segment 4 bases; nucleotides outside the gene matches: 7. This sample also belongs to another study, concerning human thymus T cells.

The sequence was obtained from a boy in the first two years of life with a congenital heart defect. Sequencing input: thymocytes. The gene calls are TRBV9 and TRBJ1-2, with 7 bases identical to TRBD1. The CDR3 sequence is CASSYRGDSYGYTF. CDR3 bases: TGTGCCAGCAGCTACAGAGGGGACAGCTATGGCTACACCTTC.